This T cell receptor (beta chain) was identified in a study of blood T cells in healthy people across ages. Through a sample-barcoded 5' primer and a J-beta primer mix, a second PCR was run for roughly 6 to 11 cycles. TCRdb ran MiXCR on the 5' RACE reads and lists one entry per CDR3 protein. The table records about 640,000 distinct CDR3 sequences, 45% to 65% of them present only once. As concerns this clonotype: The antigen remains undetermined.

V trimming: 4 bases; J trimming: 5 bases; junction bases outside the gene matches: 8. The CDR3 has 15 amino acids. CDR1 is SGHRS and CDR2 is YFSETQ in the germline V gene. Caucasian individuals from Russia who were healthy and aged about 6 to 90 acted as donors. Isolation yielded PBMCs, at least 7 million per sample, in every case. Study-wide results and caveats: Both naive CD4+ cell counts and diversity were greater in long-lived donors than in aged donors. Per million T cells, TCR beta diversity dropped about linearly as age rose.

The chain combines TRBV5-1 with TRBJ1-1; 10 bases are a match to TRBD1. The clonotype comes from a man in his 60s in good health. The sample comprised blood. The CDR3 nucleotides are TGCGCCAGCAGCGGGAGGACAGGGGGTGGGACTGAAGCTTTCTTT. As protein: CASSGRTGGGTEAFF.